The clone carrying this T cell receptor beta chain was picked up a small number of times. The CDR3 spans 15 residues. The V end lost 2 bases, the J end lost 4 bases, and 12 bases lay between the germline ends. Germline lookup yields CDR1 SGHTA and CDR2 FQGNSA. This specimen belongs to a study of spatial heterogeneity in lung cancer. Time point here: sample taken at primary tumor resection. The input material, whole RNA from tumor, nontumor lung or frozen PBMC, was sequenced unsorted. TCRdb fed the 5' RACE reads into MiXCR, producing one record per CDR3 protein. The sample has about 36,000 distinct CDR3 sequences, around 5.2% seen once; the top ten hold 25% to 30%.

The gene calls are TRBV7-2 and TRBJ2-1; no reliable D call. Specimen: PBMCs, collected at surgery. The receptor's source is a female donor with early-stage non-small cell lung cancer. The CDR3 spells CASSLPPISYNEQFF. In DNA form, the CDR3 reads TGTGCCAGCAGCTTACCGCCGATATCATACAATGAGCAGTTCTTC.